This TCR beta chain was identified in a study of tumor-infiltrating lymphocytes in primary liver carcinoma. Findings of the study overall: Owing to bulk unsorted samples, no comparison was made between CD4+ and CD8+ repertoires. Pairs of tumor regions overlapped more than tumor-adjacent and tumor-blood pairs did.

Researchers drew blood RNA from unsorted whole blood and extracted germline DNA as well. In germline, CDR1 is MDHEN, CDR2 SYDVKM. This CDR3 spans 15 amino acids. V was shortened by 7 bases and J by 0 bases, with 13 bases between the two germline ends. Total RNA amounting to around 530 ng was the source from which TCR beta cDNA was made with a constant-region primer. Three-round nested multiplex PCR performed with slightly modified ARM-PCR produced the TCR beta libraries. A C-beta reverse primer was combined with TRBV1-TRBV30 forward primers in the first two PCR rounds, and each round had around 11 cycles. TCRdb re-called the multiplex PCR reads through MiXCR, storing one row per CDR3 protein. The sample carries 300,000 to 400,000 distinct CDR3 sequences, around 60% recorded once. Comment on this clonotype: Antigen specificity is unknown.

Material for sequencing was peripheral blood. V is TRBV28 and J is TRBJ2-1; D is unclear. The TCR comes from a man aged 35-49 years with primary liver carcinoma and hepatitis B virus infection. For the CDR3, the DNA is TGTGCCAGCAATGAGCGAAGGAGCTCCTACAATGAGCAGTTCTTC. It yields the protein CASNERRSSYNEQFF. Full variable domain (missing parts from reference TRBV28 and TRBJ2-1): DVKVTQSSRYLVKRTGEKVFLECVQDMDHENMFWYRQDPGLGLRLIYFSYDVKMKEKGDIPEGYSVSREKKERFSLILESASTNQTSMYLCASNERRSSYNEQFFGPGTRLTVL.